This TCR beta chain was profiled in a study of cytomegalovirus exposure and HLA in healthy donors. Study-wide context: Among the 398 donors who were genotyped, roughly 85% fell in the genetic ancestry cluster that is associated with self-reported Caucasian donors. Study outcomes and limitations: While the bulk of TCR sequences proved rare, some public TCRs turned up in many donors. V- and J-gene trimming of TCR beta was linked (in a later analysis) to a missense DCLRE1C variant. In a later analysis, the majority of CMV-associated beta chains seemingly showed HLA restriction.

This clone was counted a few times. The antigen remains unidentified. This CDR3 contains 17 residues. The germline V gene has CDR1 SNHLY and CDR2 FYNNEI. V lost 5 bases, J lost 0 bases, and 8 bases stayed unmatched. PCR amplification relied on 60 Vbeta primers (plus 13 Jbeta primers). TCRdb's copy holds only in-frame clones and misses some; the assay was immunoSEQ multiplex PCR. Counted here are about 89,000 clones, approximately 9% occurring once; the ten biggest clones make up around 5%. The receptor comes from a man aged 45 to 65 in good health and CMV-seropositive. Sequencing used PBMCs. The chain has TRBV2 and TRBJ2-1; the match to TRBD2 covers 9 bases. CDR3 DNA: TGTGCCAGCAGTCGGACTAGCGCGAGGAGCTCCTACAATGAGCAGTTCTTC. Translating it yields CASSRTSARSSYNEQFF.